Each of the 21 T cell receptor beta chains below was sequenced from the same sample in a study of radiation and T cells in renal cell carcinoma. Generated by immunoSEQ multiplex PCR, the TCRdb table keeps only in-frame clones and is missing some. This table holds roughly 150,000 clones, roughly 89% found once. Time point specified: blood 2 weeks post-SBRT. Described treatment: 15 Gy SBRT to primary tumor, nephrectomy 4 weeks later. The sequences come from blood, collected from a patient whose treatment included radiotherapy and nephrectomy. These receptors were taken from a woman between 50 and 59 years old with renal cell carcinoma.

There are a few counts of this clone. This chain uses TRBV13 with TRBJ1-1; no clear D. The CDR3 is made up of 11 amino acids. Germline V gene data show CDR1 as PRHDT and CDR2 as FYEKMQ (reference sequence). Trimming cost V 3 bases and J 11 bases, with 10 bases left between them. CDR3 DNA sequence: TGTGCCAGCAGCTTGGGAGCCGGGGCTTTCTTT. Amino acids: CASSLGAGAFF.

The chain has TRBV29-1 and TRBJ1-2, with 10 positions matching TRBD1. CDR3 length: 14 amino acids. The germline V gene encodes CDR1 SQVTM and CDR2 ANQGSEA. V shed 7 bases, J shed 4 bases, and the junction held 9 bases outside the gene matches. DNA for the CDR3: TGCAGCGCCCTCCGACAGGGGGCGGTCTATGGCTACACCTTC. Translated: CSALRQGAVYGYTF.

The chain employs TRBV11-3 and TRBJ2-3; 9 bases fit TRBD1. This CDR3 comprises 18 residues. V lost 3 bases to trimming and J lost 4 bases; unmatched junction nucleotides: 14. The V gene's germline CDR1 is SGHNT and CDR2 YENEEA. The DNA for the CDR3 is TGTGCCAGCAGCTTCGGGACAGGGCGCACATTCGGGGCAGATACGCAGTATTTT. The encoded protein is CASSFGTGRTFGADTQYF.

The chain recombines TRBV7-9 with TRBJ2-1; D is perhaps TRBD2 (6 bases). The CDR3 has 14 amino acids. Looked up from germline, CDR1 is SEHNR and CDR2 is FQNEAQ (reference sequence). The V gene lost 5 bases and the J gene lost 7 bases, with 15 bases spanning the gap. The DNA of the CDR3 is TGTGCCAGCAGCGCCGCGAACGCGGGGAATGAGCAGTTCTTC. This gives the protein CASSAANAGNEQFF.

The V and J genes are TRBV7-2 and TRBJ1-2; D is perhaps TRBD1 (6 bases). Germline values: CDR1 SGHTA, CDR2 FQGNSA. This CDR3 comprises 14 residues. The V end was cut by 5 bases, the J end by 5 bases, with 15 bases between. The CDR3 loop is CASSPAGAPYGYTF. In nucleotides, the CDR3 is TGTGCCAGCAGCCCGGCGGGGGCACCGTATGGCTACACCTTC.

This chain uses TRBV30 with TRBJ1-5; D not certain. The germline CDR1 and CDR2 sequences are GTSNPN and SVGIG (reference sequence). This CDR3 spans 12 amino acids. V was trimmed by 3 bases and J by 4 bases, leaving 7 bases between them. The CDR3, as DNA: TGTGCCTGGAGGTTCCCTAATCAGCCCCAGCATTTT. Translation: CAWRFPNQPQHF. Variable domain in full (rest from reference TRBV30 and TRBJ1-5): SQTIHQWPATLVQPVGSPLSLECTVEGTSNPNLYWYRQAAGRGLQLLFYSVGIGQISSEVPQNLSASRPQDRQFILSSKKLLLSDSGFYLCAWRFPNQPQHFGDGTRLSIL.

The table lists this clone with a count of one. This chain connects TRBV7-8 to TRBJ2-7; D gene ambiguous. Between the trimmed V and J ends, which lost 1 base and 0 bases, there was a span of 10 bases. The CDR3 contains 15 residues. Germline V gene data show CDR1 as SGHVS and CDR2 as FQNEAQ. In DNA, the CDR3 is TGTGCCAGCAGCTTAGATCGAGCTCCCTCCTACGAGCAGTACTTC. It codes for CASSLDRAPSYEQYF.

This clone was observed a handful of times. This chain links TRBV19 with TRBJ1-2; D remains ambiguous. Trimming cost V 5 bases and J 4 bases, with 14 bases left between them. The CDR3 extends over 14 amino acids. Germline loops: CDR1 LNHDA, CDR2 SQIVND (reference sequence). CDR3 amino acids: CASSPDRRPYGYTF. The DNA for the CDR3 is TGTGCCAGTAGTCCTGATAGACGGCCCTATGGCTACACCTTC.

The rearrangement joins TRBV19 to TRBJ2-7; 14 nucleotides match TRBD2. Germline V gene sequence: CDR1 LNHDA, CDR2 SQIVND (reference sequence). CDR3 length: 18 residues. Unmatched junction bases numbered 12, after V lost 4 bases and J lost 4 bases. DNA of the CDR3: TGTGCCAGTAGTACAGTCGGGACTAGCGGGGGACAACAGTACGAGCAGTACTTC. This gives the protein CASSTVGTSGGQQYEQYF.

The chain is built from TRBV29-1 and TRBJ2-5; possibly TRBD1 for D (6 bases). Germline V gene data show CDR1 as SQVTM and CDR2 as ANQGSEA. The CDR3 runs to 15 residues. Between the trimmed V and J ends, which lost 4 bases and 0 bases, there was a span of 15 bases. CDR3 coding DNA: TGCAGCGTTGTGTCAGGGGTCGTGTACCAAGAGACCCAGTACTTC. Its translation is CSVVSGVVYQETQYF.

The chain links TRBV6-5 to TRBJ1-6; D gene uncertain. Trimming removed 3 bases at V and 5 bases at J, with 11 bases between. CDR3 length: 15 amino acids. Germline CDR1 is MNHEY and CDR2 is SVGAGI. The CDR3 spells CASSYNGRDNSPLHF. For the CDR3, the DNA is TGTGCCAGCAGTTATAATGGCAGAGATAATTCACCCCTCCACTTT.

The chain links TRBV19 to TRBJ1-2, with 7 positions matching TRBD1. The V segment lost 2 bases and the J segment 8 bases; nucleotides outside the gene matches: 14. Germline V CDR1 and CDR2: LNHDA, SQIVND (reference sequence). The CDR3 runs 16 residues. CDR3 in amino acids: CASSIWRVTGSEGYTF. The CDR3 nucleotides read TGTGCCAGTAGTATATGGCGGGTGACAGGGTCGGAAGGCTACACCTTC.

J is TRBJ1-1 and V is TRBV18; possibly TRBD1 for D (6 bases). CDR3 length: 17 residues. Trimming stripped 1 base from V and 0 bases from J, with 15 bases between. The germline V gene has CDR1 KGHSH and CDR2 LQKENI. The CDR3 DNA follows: TGTGCCAGCTCACCACGGGCCCCCGGGGGCATGAACACTGAAGCTTTCTTT. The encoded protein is CASSPRAPGGMNTEAFF.

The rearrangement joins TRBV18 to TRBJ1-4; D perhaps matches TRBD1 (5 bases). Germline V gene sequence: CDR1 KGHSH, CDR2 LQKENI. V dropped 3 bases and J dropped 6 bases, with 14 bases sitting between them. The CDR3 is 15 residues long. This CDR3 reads CASSPRSGRDEKLFF. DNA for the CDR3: TGTGCCAGCTCACCCCGGTCGGGGCGTGATGAAAAACTGTTTTTT.

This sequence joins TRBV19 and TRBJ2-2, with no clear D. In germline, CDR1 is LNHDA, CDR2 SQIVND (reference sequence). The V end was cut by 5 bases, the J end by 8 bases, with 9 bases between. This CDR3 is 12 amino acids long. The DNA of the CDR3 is TGTGCCAGTAGTTTCCGGTCTGGGGAGCTGTTTTTT. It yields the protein CASSFRSGELFF.

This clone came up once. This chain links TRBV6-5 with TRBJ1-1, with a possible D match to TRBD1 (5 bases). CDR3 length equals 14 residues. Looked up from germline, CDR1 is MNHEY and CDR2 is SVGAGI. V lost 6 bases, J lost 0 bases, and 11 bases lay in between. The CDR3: CASSSDSLNTEAFF. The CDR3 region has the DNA TGTGCCAGCAGCTCCGACAGCTTGAACACTGAAGCTTTCTTT.

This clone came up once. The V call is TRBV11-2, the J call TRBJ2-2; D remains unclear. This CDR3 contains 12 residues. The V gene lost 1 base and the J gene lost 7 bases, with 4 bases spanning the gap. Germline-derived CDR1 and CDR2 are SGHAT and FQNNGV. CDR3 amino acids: CASSLVGGELFF. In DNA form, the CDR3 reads TGTGCCAGCAGCTTAGTTGGCGGGGAGCTGTTTTTT.

The CDR3 here is CASSEPGETYEQYF. The CDR3 coding sequence is TGTGCCAGCAGTGAACCAGGAGAGACCTACGAGCAGTACTTC. The chain has TRBV6-1 and TRBJ2-7, with D unresolved. The CDR3 is 14 amino acids. Trimming shortened V by 2 bases and J by 2 bases, and 10 bases separated the two germline ends. The germline V gene has CDR1 MNHNS and CDR2 SASEGT.

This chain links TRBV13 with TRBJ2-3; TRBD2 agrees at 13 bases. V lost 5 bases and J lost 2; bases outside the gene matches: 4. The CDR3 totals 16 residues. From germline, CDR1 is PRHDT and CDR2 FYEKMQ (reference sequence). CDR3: CASSTTSGGFTDTQYF. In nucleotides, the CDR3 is TGTGCCAGCAGCACGACTAGCGGGGGGTTCACAGATACGCAGTATTTT.

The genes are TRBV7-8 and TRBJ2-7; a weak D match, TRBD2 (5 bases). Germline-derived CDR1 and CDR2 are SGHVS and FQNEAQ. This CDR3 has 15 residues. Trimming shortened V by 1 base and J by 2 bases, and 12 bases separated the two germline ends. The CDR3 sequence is CASSLVAGEAYEQYF. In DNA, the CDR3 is TGTGCCAGCAGCTTAGTCGCGGGTGAGGCCTACGAGCAGTACTTC.

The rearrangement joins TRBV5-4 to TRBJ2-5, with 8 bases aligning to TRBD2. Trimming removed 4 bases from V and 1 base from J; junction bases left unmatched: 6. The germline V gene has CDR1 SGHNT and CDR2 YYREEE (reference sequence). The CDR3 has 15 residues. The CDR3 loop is CASSRGGESQETQYF. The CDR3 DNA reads TGTGCCAGCAGCCGGGGGGGGGAAAGCCAAGAGACCCAGTACTTC.